Below are 29 T cell receptor beta chains sequenced from a single sample in a study of memory CD4+ T cells and cytomegalovirus serostatus (dated 2019 in TCRdb). Single viable CD3+CD4+CD8-CD45RO+ cells were sorted as memory CD4+ T cells on a FACSAria II. The library was produced with the immunoSEQ multiplex PCR assay. The immuneACCESS repertoire file appears here via TCRdb, limited to in-frame rearrangements. These files lack a portion of the clones; in checked studies, under half of the deficit traces to unresolved V genes, and the cause of the others is not known. The sample table shows some 54,000 clones, and approximately 80% are seen once. Of the sample, 1.3% to 1.5% is held by the ten largest clones. Material: memory CD4+ T cells from blood. Every receptor here comes from an adult in good health and CMV-seropositive.

This rearrangement joins TRBV5-1 to TRBJ2-2; TRBD2 aligns across 9 bases. This CDR3 has 16 residues. From germline, CDR1 is SGHRS and CDR2 YFSETQ. V lost 0 bases and J lost 5; bases outside the gene matches: 5. CDR3 amino acids: CASSLGFSGGTGELFF. The CDR3 DNA is TGCGCCAGCAGCTTGGGCTTCAGCGGGGGGACCGGGGAGCTGTTTTTT. Full variable domain (outside the CDR3, taken from reference TRBV5-1 and TRBJ2-2): KAGVTQTPRYLIKTRGQQVTLSCSPISGHRSVSWYQQTPGQGLQFLFEYFSETQRNKGNFPGRFSGRQFSNSRSEMNVSTLELGDSALYLCASSLGFSGGTGELFFGEGSRLTVL.

The gene calls are TRBV7-9 and TRBJ1-4, with a possible D match to TRBD1 (5 bases). Trimming removed 1 base at V and 8 bases at J, with 14 bases between. Germline CDR1 and CDR2: SEHNR and FQNEAQ (reference sequence). The CDR3 is 15 residues long. In DNA form, the CDR3 reads TGTGCCAGCAGCTTAGGGGGCACCGGTCGAGAAAAACTGTTTTTT. It translates to CASSLGGTGREKLFF.

The V and J genes are TRBV4-1 and TRBJ1-6; no firm D call. The CDR3 totals 18 residues. In germline, CDR1 is MGHRA, CDR2 YSYEKL. V lost 1 base and J 0 bases, leaving 13 bases between the germline ends. The CDR3 loop is CASSQVLSASSYNSPLHF. The CDR3 DNA reads as TGCGCCAGCAGCCAAGTTTTGAGCGCTAGCTCCTATAATTCACCCCTCCACTTT.

There are a few counts of this clone. DNA of the CDR3: TGTGCCAGCAGTGAAAGGGGACAGGGGGACCATTTT. It codes for CASSERGQGDHF. The chain employs TRBV6-1 and TRBJ1-5, with 11 bases that match TRBD1. J was trimmed by 16 bases and V by 2 bases; bases with no gene match: 4. The germline CDR1 and CDR2 sequences are MNHNS and SASEGT. The CDR3 is 12 amino acids.

This clone showed up just once. The gene calls are TRBV5-1 and TRBJ1-4, with D possibly being TRBD1 (5 bases). CDR1 SGHRS and CDR2 YFSETQ come from the germline V gene. The CDR3 is 15 amino acids. Trimming took 0 bases from V and 2 from J, leaving 8 bases between them. Here the CDR3 DNA reads TGCGCCAGCAGCTTGGGGGGCCTCACTAATGAAAAACTGTTTTTT. Its protein product is CASSLGGLTNEKLFF.

This clone was detected only a few times. The chain uses TRBV9 and TRBJ1-1; D remains ambiguous. This CDR3 has 14 residues. Germline assignment: CDR1 SGDLS and CDR2 YYNGEE. The V gene lost 0 bases and the J gene lost 0 bases, with 6 bases spanning the gap. This CDR3 reads CASSVGLMNTEAFF. CDR3 in DNA: TGTGCCAGCAGCGTAGGGCTCATGAACACTGAAGCTTTCTTT.

The chain is built from TRBV6-1 and TRBJ2-7; D uncertain. Germline V gene data show CDR1 as MNHNS and CDR2 as SASEGT. The CDR3 spans 12 residues. V gave up 2 bases and J gave up 5 bases, with 7 bases separating them. The CDR3, as DNA: TGTGCCAGCAGTGAAAACCGAGACGAGCAGTACTTC. Translation: CASSENRDEQYF.

J is TRBJ2-2 and V is TRBV5-4; D gene uncertain. V lost 0 bases and J lost 2, with 8 bases in between. This CDR3 comprises 15 residues. Germline V gene lookup returns CDR1 SGHNT and CDR2 YYREEE (reference sequence). The CDR3 protein is CASSLGAGNTGELFF. The CDR3 bases are TGTGCCAGCAGCTTGGGGGCAGGTAACACCGGGGAGCTGTTTTTT.

The chain has TRBV11-1 and TRBJ2-7; D unresolved. With 2 bases removed from V and 3 bases from J, the gap between germline ends came to 11 bases. CDR3 length: 14 residues. Per the germline V gene, CDR1 is SGHAT and CDR2 is FQDESV (reference sequence). The CDR3 here is CASSLSGTYYEQYF. In DNA form, the CDR3 reads TGTGCCAGCAGCTTATCGGGCACCTACTACGAGCAGTACTTC. Using reference TRBV11-1 and TRBJ2-7 for the parts outside the CDR3, the full variable domain is EAEVAQSPRYKITEKSQAVAFWCDPISGHATLYWYRQILGQGPELLVQFQDESVVDDSQLPKDRFSAERLKGVDSTLKIQPAELGDSAMYLCASSLSGTYYEQYFGPGTRLTVT.

This clone is a singleton in its sample. A read error may produce the germline difference seen at one junction end. Other nucleotide sequences in the sample specify the same CDR3. This chain connects TRBV12-5 to TRBJ2-3; 7 bases agree with TRBD1. CDR1 and CDR2 (germline): LGHNT, FRNRAP. There are 16 residues in the CDR3. CDR3 in amino acids: CASGPLQGVGTDTQYF. The CDR3 bases are TGTGCTAGTGGTCCCCTCCAGGGGGTGGGCACAGATACACAGTATTTT.

The chain joins TRBV9 to TRBJ1-2, with a possible D match to TRBD1 (6 bases). Trimming stripped 4 bases from V and 3 bases from J, with 13 bases between. In germline, CDR1 is SGDLS, CDR2 YYNGEE. CDR3 length: 14 amino acids. The chain's CDR3 is CASSPEGGYYGYTF. The CDR3 nucleotides are TGTGCCAGCAGCCCCGAGGGGGGCTACTATGGCTACACCTTC.

This sequence joins TRBV13 and TRBJ1-1; possibly TRBD1 for D (5 bases). Germline CDR1 and CDR2: PRHDT and FYEKMQ (reference sequence). V lost 0 bases, J lost 8 bases, and 13 bases lay in between. The CDR3 runs to 14 residues. The CDR3 region is CASSLGGWGREAFF. As DNA, the CDR3 is TGTGCCAGCAGCTTAGGGGGTTGGGGCAGGGAAGCTTTCTTT.

The V and J genes are TRBV10-1 and TRBJ2-3; weak D call: TRBD1 (5 bases). V was pared by 2 bases and J by 6 bases, with 6 bases between. CDR3 size: 12 residues. CDR1 and CDR2 (germline): WNHNN, SYGVQD (reference sequence). DNA for the CDR3: TGCGCCAGCAGTGAGAGGGGTGATACGCAGTATTTT. The encoded protein is CASSERGDTQYF.

This clone was counted only a few times. J is TRBJ2-1 and V is TRBV30; D might be TRBD2 (6 bases). V was trimmed by 3 bases and J by 2 bases, leaving 35 bases between them. From germline, CDR1 is GTSNPN and CDR2 SVGIG (reference sequence). This CDR3 region has 22 residues. CDR3 in DNA: TGTGCCTGGAGGACTCCCTTTGCGGCCGTGGGAGCCGGGAGTGGGGCCTACAATGAGCAGTTCTTC. Encoded protein: CAWRTPFAAVGAGSGAYNEQFF.

The table lists this clone with a few counts. V gene TRBV12-5 combines with J gene TRBJ1-5; 8 bases are a match to TRBD1. The V gene end was trimmed by 1 base and the J gene end by 5 bases; junction bases not matched to a gene: 7. In germline, CDR1 is LGHNT, CDR2 FRNRAP. This CDR3 spans 16 amino acids. The CDR3: CASGLGTGGWDQPQHF. CDR3 sequence (DNA): TGTGCTAGTGGTTTGGGCACAGGGGGTTGGGATCAGCCCCAGCATTTT.

V and J are TRBV6-5 and TRBJ1-5; D is unclear. Per germline, CDR1 MNHEY and CDR2 SVGAGI. The CDR3 is 13 residues long. V was trimmed by 6 bases and J by 1 base, leaving 7 bases between them. CDR3 coding DNA: TGTGCCAGCAGGCGGTTGAGCAATCAGCCCCAGCATTTT. Amino acids: CASRRLSNQPQHF.

The V gene is TRBV14, the J gene TRBJ1-1, with a possible D match to TRBD1 (6 bases). Germline assignment: CDR1 SGHDN and CDR2 FVKESK. V lost 5 bases, J lost 1 base, and 11 bases lay in between. There are 14 residues in the CDR3. The CDR3 DNA reads TGTGCCAGCAGCACCAGGGGTGGGAACACTGAAGCTTTCTTT. Protein: CASSTRGGNTEAFF.

The chain combines TRBV19 with TRBJ2-3; D uncertain. With 10 bases removed from V and 1 base from J, the gap between germline ends came to 15 bases. In germline, CDR1 is LNHDA, CDR2 SQIVND (reference sequence). The CDR3 totals 14 residues. CDR3 in amino acids: CAIGSAGGTDTQYF. DNA of the CDR3: TGTGCCATCGGGTCCGCTGGGGGCACAGATACGCAGTATTTT. Filled out from reference TRBV19 and TRBJ2-3, the complete variable domain reads DGGITQSPKYLFRKEGQNVTLSCEQNLNHDAMYWYRQDPGQGLRLIYYSQIVNDFQKGDIAEGYSVSREKKESFPLTVTSAQKNPTAFYLCAIGSAGGTDTQYFGPGTRLTVL.

The sample holds a few counts of this clone. The chain uses TRBV2 and TRBJ1-2, with no clear D. Between the trimmed V and J ends, which lost 4 bases and 4 bases, there was a span of 13 bases. There are 14 residues in the CDR3. Germline CDR1 is SNHLY and CDR2 is FYNNEI. This CDR3 is CASSGSGRSYGYTF. Here the CDR3 DNA reads TGTGCCAGCAGTGGGTCGGGCAGATCCTATGGCTACACCTTC. Variable domain in full (rest from reference TRBV2 and TRBJ1-2): EPEVTQTPSHQVTQMGQEVILRCVPISNHLYFYWYRQILGQKVEFLVSFYNNEISEKSEIFDDQFSVERPDGSNFTLKIRSTKLEDSAMYFCASSGSGRSYGYTFGSGTRLTVV.

The chain uses TRBV7-2 and TRBJ2-7; D unclear. The CDR3 contains 12 residues. Trimming took 4 bases from V and 6 from J, leaving 10 bases between them. Germline assignment: CDR1 SGHTA and CDR2 FQGNSA. The CDR3 loop is CASSSRVSEQYF. The CDR3 DNA sequence: TGTGCCAGCAGCTCTCGGGTGAGCGAGCAGTACTTC.

V and J are TRBV5-1 and TRBJ2-1, with TRBD2 matching 14 bases. Germline V CDR1 and CDR2: SGHRS, YFSETQ. After removal of 0 bases from V and 3 bases from J, the junction contained 8 bases not matched to a gene. There are 19 residues in the CDR3. The CDR3 DNA follows: TGCGCCAGCAGCTTGGGGACTAGCGGGGGGAACCTCTACTACAATGAGCAGTTCTTC. Residues: CASSLGTSGGNLYYNEQFF.

This clone was counted between two and nine times. The chain is built from TRBV12-5 and TRBJ1-1; no definite D call. V was shortened by 6 bases and J by 0 bases, with 2 bases between the two germline ends. The CDR3 is 11 amino acids. Germline V gene data show CDR1 as LGHNT and CDR2 as FRNRAP. The CDR3 DNA reads as TGTGCTAGTGGGGTGAACACTGAAGCTTTCTTT. It specifies CASGVNTEAFF.

V usage is TRBV28 and J usage is TRBJ1-5, with D tentatively TRBD1 (5 bases). The CDR3 covers 15 residues. The V gene lost 3 bases and the J gene lost 2 bases, with 11 bases spanning the gap. The V gene's germline CDR1 is MDHEN and CDR2 SYDVKM. The CDR3 reads CASSFEGPGNQPQHF. The CDR3, as DNA: TGTGCCAGCAGTTTCGAGGGGCCAGGCAATCAGCCCCAGCATTTT.

The chain's CDR3 is CASSHTVWAEQYF. Written as DNA, the CDR3 is TGCGCCAGCAGCCATACGGTCTGGGCCGAGCAGTACTTC. The V and J genes are TRBV4-3 and TRBJ2-7; D uncertain. CDR3 length: 13 amino acids. CDR1 is LGHNA and CDR2 is YSLEER in the germline V gene. V lost 3 bases, J lost 6 bases, and 12 bases lay in between.

The gene calls are TRBV5-1 and TRBJ1-1; perhaps TRBD1 as D (5 bases). Germline-derived CDR1 and CDR2 are SGHRS and YFSETQ. The germline V and J ends were trimmed by 0 bases and 0 bases, with 9 bases remaining between them. The CDR3 covers 15 residues. The CDR3 is CASSLDAGMNTEAFF. For the CDR3, the DNA is TGCGCCAGCAGCTTGGATGCAGGGATGAACACTGAAGCTTTCTTT. The full variable domain, completed using reference TRBV5-1 and TRBJ1-1, is KAGVTQTPRYLIKTRGQQVTLSCSPISGHRSVSWYQQTPGQGLQFLFEYFSETQRNKGNFPGRFSGRQFSNSRSEMNVSTLELGDSALYLCASSLDAGMNTEAFFGQGTRLTVV.

The CDR3, as DNA: TGTGCCTGGGGTGACAGACAAGAGACCCAGTACTTC. Translating it yields CAWGDRQETQYF. The chain links TRBV30 to TRBJ2-5; weak D call: TRBD1 (5 bases). This CDR3 comprises 12 residues. Germline V gives CDR1 GTSNPN, CDR2 SVGIG (reference sequence). V was pared by 5 bases and J by 2 bases, with 9 bases between.

This chain joins TRBV6-1 and TRBJ1-5; D unresolved. CDR1 is MNHNS and CDR2 is SASEGT in the germline V gene. V was clipped by 4 bases and J by 4 bases, with 14 bases between them. The CDR3 length is 15 residues. CDR3 loop: CASSGGSQINQPQHF. The CDR3 DNA reads as TGTGCCAGCAGTGGAGGGAGCCAGATAAATCAGCCCCAGCATTTT.

The CDR3 DNA reads as TGCGCCAGCAGTTATGGGGGGAACACTGAAGCTTTCTTT. Translation gives CASSYGGNTEAFF. V usage is TRBV5-1 and J usage is TRBJ1-1, with D maybe TRBD1 (5 bases). Between the trimmed V and J ends, which lost 5 bases and 1 base, there was a span of 9 bases. CDR3 length: 13 amino acids. Germline V gives CDR1 SGHRS, CDR2 YFSETQ.

V usage is TRBV30 and J usage is TRBJ1-2; D ambiguous. Trimming cost V 2 bases and J 0 bases, with 10 bases left between them. Germline assignment: CDR1 GTSNPN and CDR2 SVGIG (reference sequence). This CDR3 has 14 amino acids. For the CDR3, the DNA is TGTGCCTGGAGTCGGGGAGTTGCTAACTATGGCTACACCTTC. This translates into CAWSRGVANYGYTF.